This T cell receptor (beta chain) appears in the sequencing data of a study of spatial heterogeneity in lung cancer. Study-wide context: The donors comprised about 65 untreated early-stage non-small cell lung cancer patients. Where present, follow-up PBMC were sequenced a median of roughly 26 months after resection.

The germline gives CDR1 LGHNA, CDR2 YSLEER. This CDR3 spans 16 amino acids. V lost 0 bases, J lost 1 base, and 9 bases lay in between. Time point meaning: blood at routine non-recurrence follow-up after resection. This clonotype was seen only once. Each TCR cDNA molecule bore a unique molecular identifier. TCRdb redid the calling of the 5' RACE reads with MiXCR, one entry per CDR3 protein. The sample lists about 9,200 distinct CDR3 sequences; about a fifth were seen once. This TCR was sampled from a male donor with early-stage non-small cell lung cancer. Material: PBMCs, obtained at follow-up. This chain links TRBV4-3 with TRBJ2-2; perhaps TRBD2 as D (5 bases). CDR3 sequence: CASSQDSRGNTGELFF. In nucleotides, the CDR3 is TGCGCCAGCAGCCAAGATTCCCGGGGGAACACCGGGGAGCTGTTTTTT.